This entry is about one TCR beta chain. The antigen is not known. This record comes from a study of blood T cells in healthy people across ages. Notes on the study in general: In long-lived donors, naive CD4+ cell counts and diversity exceeded those of aged donors. Roughly linear age-related decline in beta diversity appeared, significant by age about 37.

This CDR3 comprises 15 residues. The V gene end was trimmed by 0 bases and the J gene end by 7 bases; junction bases not matched to a gene: 6. Per the germline V gene, CDR1 is DFQATT and CDR2 is SNEGSKA (reference sequence). For the second PCR, which ran for roughly 7 to 11 cycles, a sample-barcoded 5' primer and a J-beta primer mix were used. A single record per CDR3 protein comes from TCRdb applying MiXCR to the 5' RACE reads. The table records some 1.5 million distinct CDR3 sequences, 35% to 45% of them present only once. With each sample, at least 5 micrograms of total RNA were extracted. The sequencing input was blood. The source of this sequence is a woman between 18 and 30 years old in good health. The rearrangement joins TRBV20-1 to TRBJ1-2; TRBD1 aligns across 12 bases. The CDR3 sequence: CSARDHGDRGLGYTF. The CDR3 DNA is TGCAGTGCTAGAGATCATGGGGACAGGGGGCTTGGCTACACCTTC.